Listed below are T cell receptor beta chains from one sample, sequenced in a study of blood T cell repertoires in COVID-19. TCRdb's table, derived via immunoSEQ multiplex PCR, lists solely in-frame clones and lacks some. The repertoire includes roughly 290,000 clones, roughly nine tenths of them detected once, and 5.5% to 7% sits in the top ten. Sequencing was carried out using PBMCs or T cells enriched from blood (not recorded which). These receptors all stem from a woman in her 40s who had recovered from COVID-19. The CDR3 runs from the conserved cysteine through the conserved F or W.

v_call,j_call,cdr3_length,cdr3_aa
TRBV28,TRBJ1-4,15,CASSLSDRHNEKLFF
TRBV28,TRBJ2-1,13,CASSLGEGNEQFF
TRBV7-9,TRBJ1-6,15,CASSFPDRENSPLHF
TRBV7-9,TRBJ2-7,14,CASRSGTSVNEQYF
TRBV15,TRBJ1-2,14,CATSVRPGTGGYTF
TRBV19,TRBJ1-2,13,CASTGSIGYGYTF
TRBV5-8,TRBJ2-5,15,CASSLGSAEVETQYF
TRBV4-3,TRBJ2-7,18,CASSQDWGGLAGVYEQYF
TRBV7-2,TRBJ2-3,17,CASSLDPLASGTDTQYF
TRBV27,TRBJ2-7,13,CASSPGLSYEQYF
TRBV18,TRBJ1-1,15,CASSPPQGVGTEAFF
TRBV18,TRBJ1-2,16,CASSPRARDRFMGYTF
TRBV5-1,TRBJ2-1,18,CASSLDVFRGPTNNEQFF
TRBV7-9,TRBJ2-7,12,CASSSTGYEQYF
TRBV6-6,TRBJ2-3,15,CASSYLSGAADTQYF
TRBV4-3,TRBJ2-1,17,CASSQDPSGSDYNEQFF
TRBV7-2,TRBJ1-5,14,CASSIQGSNQPQHF
TRBV5-6,TRBJ2-7,14,CASSLNGGLYEQYF
TRBV5-1,TRBJ1-1,16,CASSLGAGFGNTEAFF
TRBV7-2,TRBJ2-1,14,CASSSPGPYNEQFF